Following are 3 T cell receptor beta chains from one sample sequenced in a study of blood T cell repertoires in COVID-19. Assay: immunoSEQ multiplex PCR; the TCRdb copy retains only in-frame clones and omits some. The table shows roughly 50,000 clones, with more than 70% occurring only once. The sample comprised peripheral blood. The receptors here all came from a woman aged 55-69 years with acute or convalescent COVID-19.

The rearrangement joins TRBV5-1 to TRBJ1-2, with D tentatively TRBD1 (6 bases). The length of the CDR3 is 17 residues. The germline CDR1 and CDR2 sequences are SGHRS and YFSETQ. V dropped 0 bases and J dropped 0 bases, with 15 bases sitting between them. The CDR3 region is CASSLGAQGTTNYGYTF. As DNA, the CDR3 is TGCGCCAGCAGCTTGGGGGCCCAGGGGACTACTAACTATGGCTACACCTTC. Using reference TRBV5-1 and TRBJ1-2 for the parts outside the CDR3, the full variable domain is KAGVTQTPRYLIKTRGQQVTLSCSPISGHRSVSWYQQTPGQGLQFLFEYFSETQRNKGNFPGRFSGRQFSNSRSEMNVSTLELGDSALYLCASSLGAQGTTNYGYTFGSGTRLTVV.

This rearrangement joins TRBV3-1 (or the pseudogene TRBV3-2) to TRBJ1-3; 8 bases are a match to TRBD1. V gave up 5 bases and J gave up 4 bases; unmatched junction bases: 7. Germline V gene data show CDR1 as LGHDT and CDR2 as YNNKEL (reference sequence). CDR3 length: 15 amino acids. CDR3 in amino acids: CASSSDRGQGNTIYF. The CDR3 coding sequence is TGTGCCAGCAGCAGCGACAGGGGCCAGGGAAACACCATATATTTT.

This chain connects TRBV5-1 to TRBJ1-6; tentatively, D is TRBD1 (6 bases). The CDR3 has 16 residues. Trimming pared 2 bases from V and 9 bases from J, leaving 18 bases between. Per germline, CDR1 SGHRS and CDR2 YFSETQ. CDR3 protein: CASSFGSGGDGSPLHF. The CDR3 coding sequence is TGCGCCAGCAGCTTTGGATCGGGGGGCGATGGTTCACCCCTCCACTTT.